This T cell receptor beta chain was obtained from a study of shared clonotypes between healthy human individuals. Germline CDR1 reads MNHNS; CDR2 reads SASEGT. V was clipped by 8 bases and J by 1 base, with 15 bases between them. The CDR3 sequence is 14 residues long. Measured with immunoSEQ multiplex PCR; TCRdb has only the in-frame clones, and not every one. The sample yields under 1,100,000 clones, about 84% seen once. The chain joins TRBV6-1 to TRBJ2-7; maybe TRBD2 (5 bases). Sequenced input: memory CD4+ T cells from PBMCs. As for subset: CD45RA-negative fraction. The clonotype was recovered from a man aged 18 to 30 in good health. Some clones in this sample may be carry-over from other donors' samples. CDR3 bases: TGTGCCAGCCTCCGGGGAACGATTTCCTACGAGCAGTACTTC. It codes for CASLRGTISYEQYF.